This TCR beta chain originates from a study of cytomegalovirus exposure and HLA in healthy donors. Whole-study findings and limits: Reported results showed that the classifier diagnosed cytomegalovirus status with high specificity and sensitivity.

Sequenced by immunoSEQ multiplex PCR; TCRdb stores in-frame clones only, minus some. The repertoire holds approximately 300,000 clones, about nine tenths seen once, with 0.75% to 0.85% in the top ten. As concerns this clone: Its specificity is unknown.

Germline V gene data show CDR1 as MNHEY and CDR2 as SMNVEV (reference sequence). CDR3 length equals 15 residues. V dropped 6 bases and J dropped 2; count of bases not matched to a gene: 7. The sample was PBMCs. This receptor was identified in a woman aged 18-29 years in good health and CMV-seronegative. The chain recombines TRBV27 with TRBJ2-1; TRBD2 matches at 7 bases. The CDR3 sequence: CASSLGRGTYNEQFF. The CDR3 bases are TGTGCCAGCAGCCTTGGGCGGGGGACCTACAATGAGCAGTTCTTC.